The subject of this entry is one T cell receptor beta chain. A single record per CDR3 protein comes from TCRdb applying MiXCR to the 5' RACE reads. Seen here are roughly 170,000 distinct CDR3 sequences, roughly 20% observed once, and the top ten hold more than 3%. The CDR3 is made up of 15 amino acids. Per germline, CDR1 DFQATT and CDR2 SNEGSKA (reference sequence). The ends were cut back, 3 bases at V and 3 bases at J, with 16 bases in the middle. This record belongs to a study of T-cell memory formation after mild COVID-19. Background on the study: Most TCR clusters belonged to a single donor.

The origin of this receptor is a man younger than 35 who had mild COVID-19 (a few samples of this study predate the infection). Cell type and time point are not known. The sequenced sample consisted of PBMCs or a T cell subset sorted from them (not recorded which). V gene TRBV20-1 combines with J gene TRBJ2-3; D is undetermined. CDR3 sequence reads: CSARGYPRGTDTQYF. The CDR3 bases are TGCAGTGCTAGGGGGTACCCTCGAGGTACAGATACGCAGTATTTT.